The 6 T cell receptor beta chains given below trace back to one sample, sequenced in a study of response to subunit inactivated influenza vaccine. TCRdb passed the RT-PCR reads through MiXCR, listing each CDR3 protein once. The top ten hold approximately 7.6% of the sample, which has roughly 670,000 distinct CDR3 sequences, 12% to 15% seen once. Sequences were derived from PBMCs from blood, sampled less than 15 days before vaccination. These receptors all come from a man aged 45-65 years who received an inactivated influenza vaccine.

This clonotype was observed a few times. This sequence joins TRBV29-1 and TRBJ2-7, with TRBD1 as a possible D gene (6 bases). V was pared by 1 base and J by 6 bases, with 16 bases between. Germline V gene data show CDR1 as SQVTM and CDR2 as ANQGSEA. The CDR3 is 14 residues long. In DNA, the CDR3 is TGCAGCGTTGAAGGGGTGAGGGGGAGAGGCGAGCAGTACTTC. The encoded protein is CSVEGVRGRGEQYF.

The chain combines TRBV7-2 with TRBJ2-1, with 8 bases aligning to TRBD2. The germline V gene encodes CDR1 SGHTA and CDR2 FQGNSA. CDR3 length equals 17 residues. J was trimmed by 6 bases and V by 5 bases; bases with no gene match: 15. The DNA of the CDR3 is TGTGCCAGCAGCCCTGGGGCCGGGACTAGGAAGAGCAATGAGCAGTTCTTC. This translates into CASSPGAGTRKSNEQFF.

The V call is TRBV6-5, the J call TRBJ2-7, with 8 bases identical to TRBD1. Germline V gene data show CDR1 as MNHEY and CDR2 as SVGAGI. V lost 2 bases, J lost 3 bases, and 12 bases stayed unmatched. The CDR3 is made up of 17 amino acids. The DNA of the CDR3 is TGTGCCAGCAGTTACGCGGACGGGACAGGCGATAACTACGAGCAGTACTTC. Its translation is CASSYADGTGDNYEQYF.

This clonotype was recorded at least ten times. The rearrangement joins TRBV5-6 to TRBJ1-1; D call uncertain. The length of the CDR3 is 11 residues. Looked up from germline, CDR1 is SGHDT and CDR2 is YYEEEE. The ends were cut back, 2 bases at V and 6 bases at J, with 5 bases in the middle. CDR3 protein: CASSLGPEAFF. In nucleotides, the CDR3 is TGTGCCAGCAGCTTAGGGCCTGAAGCTTTCTTT.

This clonotype was observed a handful of times. J is TRBJ2-3 and V is TRBV29-1; tentative D call: TRBD2 (6 bases). CDR1 is SQVTM and CDR2 is ANQGSEA in the germline V gene. This CDR3 comprises 11 residues. Trimming removed 6 bases at V and 11 bases at J, with 15 bases between. CDR3 DNA: TGCAGCGTCGGCGGACTAAGGGGGCAGTATTTT. Its protein product is CSVGGLRGQYF.

The V call is TRBV5-1, the J call TRBJ1-6; D is possibly TRBD1 (6 bases). The CDR3 covers 16 residues. Trimming removed 6 bases from V and 7 bases from J, with 20 bases in between. CDR1 and CDR2 (germline): SGHRS, YFSETQ. Here the CDR3 reads CASKARTGLENSPLHF. The CDR3, as DNA: TGCGCCAGCAAGGCCCGTACAGGGTTGGAAAATTCACCCCTCCACTTT.